These T cell receptor beta chains were read from a single sample in a study of CD8+CD57+ T cells in acquired aplastic anemia. TCRdb redid the calling of the reads with MiXCR, one entry per CDR3 protein. The sample contains under 350,000 distinct CDR3 sequences, approximately 60% of which appear only once. The sequenced material came from sorted CD4+, CD8+, or CD8+CD57+ T cells (not recorded which) from PBMCs. The receptors were gathered from a human donor with aplastic anemia. Both conserved end residues are part of each CDR3.

j_call v_call cdr3_aa
TRBJ1-5 TRBV18 CASSGQANQPQHF
TRBJ1-3 TRBV20-1 CSARDRTSGNTIYF
TRBJ2-3 TRBV24-1 CATSEGDIGTDTQYF
TRBJ1-2 TRBV12-3/TRBV12-4 CASSSLYYGYTF
TRBJ1-1 TRBV19 CASSTYSDAGANTEAFF
TRBJ2-5 TRBV20-1 CSAGDRVKETQYF
TRBJ2-7 TRBV5-6 CASSFPSGGNEQYF
TRBJ2-6 TRBV14 CASSQDGFGANVLTF
TRBJ1-6 TRBV19 CASSVRDRQSPLHF
TRBJ1-2 TRBV2 CASTIQGAVGYGYTF
TRBJ1-1 TRBV20-1 CSARSGGTSSEAFF
TRBJ2-7 TRBV7-9 CASSLAHRGSYEQYF
TRBJ1-1 TRBV3-1 CASSQVPQGMTEAFF
TRBJ2-1 TRBV20-1 CSAPLAGAYNEQFF
TRBJ1-1 TRBV2 CASVGAAGPNTEAFF
TRBJ1-1 TRBV9 CASTPHSSDTEAFF
TRBJ1-4 TRBV6-5 CASSSGREKLFF
TRBJ2-5 TRBV7-3 CASSQGGRETQYF
TRBJ2-3 TRBV7-8 CASSGPPGLAGGADTQYF
TRBJ1-2 TRBV7-9 CASSNKPFYTF
TRBJ2-7 TRBV29-1 CSVAWGVGGSEQYF
TRBJ2-3 TRBV7-8 CASTLAGGTDTQYF
TRBJ1-2 TRBV14 CASSQVENQGDYGYTF
TRBJ2-1 TRBV7-3 CASSFTGLPNEQFF
TRBJ2-7 TRBV19 CASSISGGLYGEQYF
TRBJ1-1 TRBV6-5 CASSYDQENTEAFF
TRBJ1-1 TRBV7-2 CASIRGPGNTEAFF
TRBJ1-6 TRBV7-4 CASSLAYSPLHF
TRBJ1-3 TRBV12-3/TRBV12-4 CASSFRALAGNTIYF
TRBJ1-6 TRBV5-1 CASSLGTADNSPLHF
TRBJ2-7 TRBV5-1 CATSGLAGIYEQYF
TRBJ1-5 TRBV6-1 CASRATRGLQTQHF
TRBJ2-5 TRBV11-2 CASTLGTGGPETQYF
TRBJ1-6 TRBV28 CASRLTGGGSPLHF
TRBJ2-5 TRBV18 CASSPLGRQETQYF
TRBJ1-1 TRBV20-1 CSALNSGDRGGEAFF
TRBJ2-6 TRBV19 CASSLAGVLSGANVLTF
TRBJ1-3 TRBV15 CATSKPGYGGNTIYF
TRBJ2-1 TRBV20-1 CSARVVGALPAHNEQFF
TRBJ1-1 TRBV6-5 CASRLPGGTEAFF
TRBJ1-6 TRBV5-1 CASSYTLVPGQGATPLHF
TRBJ1-2 TRBV12-3/TRBV12-4 CASSPHYYGYTF
TRBJ1-3 TRBV25-1 CASREAGNSGNTVYF
TRBJ1-5 TRBV10-3 CAISGTDNQPQHF
TRBJ2-7 TRBV2 CASIQGPNYEQYF
TRBJ2-2 TRBV6-5 CASSQGLAGNTGELFF
TRBJ2-1 TRBV19 CASVSVGSEQFF
TRBJ2-1 TRBV24-1 CATSGIDGRYNEQFF
TRBJ1-5 TRBV12-5 CASGLAFQRDSNQPQHF
TRBJ2-2 TRBV20-1 CSALAGVGTGELFF